This entry lists 12 T cell receptor beta chains sequenced from one sample in a study of early stage breast cancer tumors. Profiling relied on immunoSEQ multiplex PCR, and the TCRdb table lists in-frame clones only, not all of them. The sample has thousands of clones; around 67% are singletons. The sample consisted of normal breast tissue next to the tumor. The receptors shown here come from a person in their 40s with breast cancer.

This chain connects TRBV6-5 to TRBJ2-3, with 10 nucleotides matching TRBD2. The CDR3 is 14 residues long. Unmatched junction bases numbered 2, after V lost 5 bases and J lost 3 bases. The germline CDR1 and CDR2 sequences are MNHEY and SVGAGI. DNA of the CDR3: TGTGCCAGCAGTCTAGCGGGAGTAACAGATACGCAGTATTTT. The encoded protein is CASSLAGVTDTQYF.

V usage is TRBV9 and J usage is TRBJ2-2; TRBD2 is a possible D gene (6 bases). The germline V gene has CDR1 SGDLS and CDR2 YYNGEE. V lost 3 bases, J lost 7 bases, and 10 bases lay in between. The CDR3 spans 13 residues. This CDR3 is CASSGISGGELFF. The CDR3 DNA reads TGTGCCAGCAGCGGGATTAGCGGCGGGGAGCTGTTTTTT. Looking up the rest from reference TRBV9 and TRBJ2-2 gives the full variable domain: DSGVTQTPKHLITATGQRVTLRCSPRSGDLSVYWYQQSLDQGLQFLIQYYNGEERAKGNILERFSAQQFPDLHSELNLSSLELGDSALYFCASSGISGGELFFGEGSRLTVL.

The chain links TRBV11-2 to TRBJ1-3; 9 nucleotides align to TRBD1. This CDR3 has 19 residues. CDR1 and CDR2 from the germline V gene are SGHAT and FQNNGV. Trimming at V came to 4 bases and at J to 0 bases, leaving 13 bases not matched to a gene. This chain's CDR3 is CASSSPRDRAGSSGNTIYF. The DNA of the CDR3 is TGTGCCAGCAGCTCCCCCCGGGACAGGGCCGGGAGCTCTGGAAACACCATATATTTT.

The chain couples TRBV11-3 to TRBJ2-2; 13 bases agree with TRBD2. The germline CDR1 and CDR2 sequences are SGHNT and YENEEA. There are 16 residues in the CDR3. The V gene end was trimmed by 4 bases and the J gene end by 2 bases; junction bases not matched to a gene: 1. The CDR3 DNA follows: TGTGCCAGCAGCTGGGGACTAGCGGGAAACACCGGGGAGCTGTTTTTT. Translation gives CASSWGLAGNTGELFF.

V gene TRBV9 combines with J gene TRBJ2-2, with TRBD2 identical over 8 bases. The ends lost 2 bases at V and 7 bases at J; junction bases unmatched: 10. The CDR3 totals 16 residues. Germline assignment: CDR1 SGDLS and CDR2 YYNGEE. The chain's CDR3 is CASSVGLAGVGGELFF. For the CDR3, the DNA is TGTGCCAGCAGCGTTGGACTAGCCGGAGTGGGCGGGGAGCTGTTTTTT.

The DNA for the CDR3 is TGTGCCAGCAGTCCCGGACTGACTAGCACAGATACGCAGTATTTT. Translating gives CASSPGLTSTDTQYF. This chain joins TRBV27 and TRBJ2-3; possible D gene TRBD2, 5 bases. The germline V gene encodes CDR1 MNHEY and CDR2 SMNVEV (reference sequence). The CDR3 totals 15 residues. Trimming shortened V by 5 bases and J by 0 bases, and 12 bases separated the two germline ends.

This clone was found a few times. The chain employs TRBV2 and TRBJ1-3; D not resolved. The CDR3 loop spans 13 amino acids. Germline V gives CDR1 SNHLY, CDR2 FYNNEI. V lost 8 bases, J lost 2 bases, and 10 bases lay in between. The CDR3 DNA reads TGTGCCAGCGGCGAGAGTCCTGGAAACACCATATATTTT. This translates into CASGESPGNTIYF.

By share of the sample, this clone is large. This chain links TRBV19 with TRBJ2-7, with TRBD1 matching over 7 bases. Germline V lookup: CDR1 LNHDA, CDR2 SQIVND (reference sequence). V shed 2 bases, J shed 10 bases, and the junction held 11 bases outside the gene matches. CDR3 size: 14 residues. Written as DNA, the CDR3 is TGTGCCAGTAGTATATCAAAGGGTGGGGACAGACAGTACTTC. Amino acid sequence: CASSISKGGDRQYF.

The chain is built from TRBV7-9 and TRBJ2-5; 8 nucleotides match TRBD2. J was trimmed by 2 bases and V by 4 bases; bases with no gene match: 6. This CDR3 contains 15 residues. Germline loops: CDR1 SEHNR, CDR2 FQNEAQ (reference sequence). CDR3 DNA sequence: TGTGCCAGCAGCTCGACGGGAGGGATACAAGAGACCCAGTACTTC. This translates into CASSSTGGIQETQYF.

The chain is built from TRBV2 and TRBJ2-7; D not certain. CDR1 and CDR2 (germline): SNHLY, FYNNEI. V was shortened by 2 bases and J by 2 bases, with 10 bases between the two germline ends. The CDR3 has 14 residues. CDR3 in amino acids: CASSENSQTYEQYF. The DNA of the CDR3 is TGTGCCAGCAGTGAAAACAGCCAAACCTACGAGCAGTACTTC.

The chain is built from TRBV14 and TRBJ2-7; the match to TRBD1 covers 10 bases. Germline V gene sequence: CDR1 SGHDN, CDR2 FVKESK. The V gene end was trimmed by 5 bases and the J gene end by 0 bases; junction bases not matched to a gene: 7. CDR3 size: 16 residues. The CDR3 nucleotides are TGTGCCAGCAGCGTGGGACAGGGGCAACCCTCCTACGAGCAGTACTTC. Amino acid sequence: CASSVGQGQPSYEQYF.

The chain links TRBV7-9 to TRBJ2-2, with TRBD2 identical over 7 bases. The J segment lost 7 bases and the V segment lost 5 bases, leaving 10 bases of the junction unmatched. CDR3 length: 15 amino acids. Germline V gene sequence: CDR1 SEHNR, CDR2 FQNEAQ (reference sequence). CDR3 bases: TGTGCCAGCAGCATGTCAGGACTAGTAATCGGGGAGCTGTTTTTT. Translated: CASSMSGLVIGELFF. Drawing the rest from reference TRBV7-9 and TRBJ2-2, the complete variable domain is DTGVSQNPRHKITKRGQNVTFRCDPISEHNRLYWYRQTLGQGPEFLTYFQNEAQLEKSRLLSDRFSAERPKGSFSTLEIQRTEQGDSAMYLCASSMSGLVIGELFFGEGSRLTVL.